This is a list of T cell receptor beta chains from one sample in a study of shared clonotypes between healthy human individuals. Using immunoSEQ multiplex PCR, the repertoire was profiled, and TCRdb retains in-frame clones only, with some absent. This sample yields nearly 1,000,000 clones, of which 76% are seen a single time; around 1.4% belongs to the top ten. The sample comprised memory CD4+ T cells sorted from blood. The receptors come from a man aged 18 to 29 in good health. Both conserved end residues are part of each CDR3. A D gene is named only where the DNA matches it firmly. Size values are once, few and many counts, or a class for expanded clones, and some rows have none.

clone_size: NA
v_call: TRBV6-1
j_call: TRBJ2-2
d_call: TRBD2
cdr3_nt: TGTGCCAGGACGGGGGGAGGGACCGGGGAGCTGTTTTTT
cdr3_aa: CARTGGGTGELFF

clone_size: NA
v_call: TRBV29-1
j_call: TRBJ1-2
d_call: NA
cdr3_nt: TGCAGCGTTGGGGAGGGGGTTTTCTCCAACTATGGCTACACCTTC
cdr3_aa: CSVGEGVFSNYGYTF

clone_size: few
v_call: TRBV5-1
j_call: TRBJ2-3
d_call: TRBD2
cdr3_nt: TGCGCCAGCACCCGAGGTCCGGGAGGGGCAGATACGCAGTATTTT
cdr3_aa: CASTRGPGGADTQYF

clone_size: NA
v_call: TRBV18
j_call: TRBJ1-5
d_call: TRBD1
cdr3_nt: TGTGCCAGCTCACAGGGACAGGGGAACCAGCCCCAGCATTTT
cdr3_aa: CASSQGQGNQPQHF

clone_size: NA
v_call: TRBV5-1
j_call: TRBJ1-1
d_call: NA
cdr3_nt: TGCGCCAGCAGCATACAGGGCGGGAACACTGAAGCTTTCTTT
cdr3_aa: CASSIQGGNTEAFF

clone_size: NA
v_call: TRBV2
j_call: TRBJ2-5
d_call: TRBD1
cdr3_nt: TGTGCCAGCAGGGAACAAGACAGGGAACAAGAGACCCAGTACTTC
cdr3_aa: CASREQDREQETQYF

clone_size: NA
v_call: TRBV18
j_call: TRBJ1-6
d_call: TRBD1
cdr3_nt: TGTGCCAGCTCACCACCGACAGGGGCACCCCTCCACTTT
cdr3_aa: CASSPPTGAPLHF

clone_size: few
v_call: TRBV6-5
j_call: TRBJ1-1
d_call: TRBD1
cdr3_nt: TGTGCCAGCAGTAGGGGACAGTATTACACTGAAGCTTTCTTT
cdr3_aa: CASSRGQYYTEAFF

clone_size: few
v_call: TRBV10-3
j_call: TRBJ2-2
d_call: NA
cdr3_nt: TGTGCCACTGGGGCCCTAGCGAACACCGGGGAGCTGTTTTTT
cdr3_aa: CATGALANTGELFF

clone_size: once
v_call: TRBV7-2
j_call: TRBJ1-6
d_call: NA
cdr3_nt: TGTGCCAGCAGCTTAGGCCGGTTAAATTCACCCCTCCACTTT
cdr3_aa: CASSLGRLNSPLHF

clone_size: NA
v_call: TRBV27
j_call: TRBJ2-1
d_call: TRBD2
cdr3_nt: TGTGCCAGCAGTACTCCGGGACTAGCGGGAGTCCGCCACAATGAGCAGTTCTTC
cdr3_aa: CASSTPGLAGVRHNEQFF

clone_size: NA
v_call: TRBV5-6
j_call: TRBJ1-1
d_call: NA
cdr3_nt: TGTGCCAGCAGCACGAATTTGGCAAGGAACACTGAAGCTTTCTTT
cdr3_aa: CASSTNLARNTEAFF

clone_size: NA
v_call: TRBV6-5
j_call: TRBJ1-3
d_call: NA
cdr3_nt: TGTGCCACCGCCAAGGACGGTATCTCTGGAAACACCATATATTTT
cdr3_aa: CATAKDGISGNTIYF

clone_size: NA
v_call: TRBV30
j_call: TRBJ2-3
d_call: TRBD2
cdr3_nt: TGTGCCTGGCCGACTAGCGGGAGAACAGATACGCAGTATTTT
cdr3_aa: CAWPTSGRTDTQYF

clone_size: NA
v_call: TRBV5-4
j_call: TRBJ2-4
d_call: TRBD1
cdr3_nt: TGTGCCAGCAGCACCGGGGACAGGCTAAAGGGCTTTCAGTACTTC
cdr3_aa: CASSTGDRLKGFQYF

clone_size: few
v_call: TRBV2
j_call: TRBJ1-1
d_call: TRBD1
cdr3_nt: TGTGCCAGCAGCCTAAAAGCGGGACAGCTCTTGAACACTGAAGCTTTCTTT
cdr3_aa: CASSLKAGQLLNTEAFF

clone_size: NA
v_call: TRBV10-3
j_call: TRBJ2-5
d_call: TRBD1
cdr3_nt: TGTGCCATCAGCCTGGGACAGGAGAAGGGGACCCAGTACTTC
cdr3_aa: CAISLGQEKGTQYF

clone_size: NA
v_call: TRBV11-2
j_call: TRBJ2-1
d_call: NA
cdr3_nt: TGTGCCAGCAGCTTAGATTTTGGTCTTAGGGAGCAGTTCTTC
cdr3_aa: CASSLDFGLREQFF

clone_size: NA
v_call: TRBV6-6
j_call: TRBJ1-5
d_call: NA
cdr3_nt: TGTGCCAGCAGCTACAGAGGGGGCAATCAGCCCCAGCATTTT
cdr3_aa: CASSYRGGNQPQHF

clone_size: NA
v_call: TRBV18
j_call: TRBJ2-2
d_call: NA
cdr3_nt: TGTGCCAGCTCACCACCGTTCGGGGAGCTGTTTTTT
cdr3_aa: CASSPPFGELFF

clone_size: NA
v_call: TRBV2
j_call: TRBJ2-7
d_call: TRBD1
cdr3_nt: TGTGCCAGCGCCACCGGGACAGGACCGATGACGGAGCAGTACTTC
cdr3_aa: CASATGTGPMTEQYF

clone_size: NA
v_call: TRBV9
j_call: TRBJ1-6
d_call: TRBD1
cdr3_nt: TGTGCCAGCAGCATGAGGGACAGGGGAGAAGCGAAGTCACCCCTCCACTTT
cdr3_aa: CASSMRDRGEAKSPLHF

clone_size: NA
v_call: TRBV2
j_call: TRBJ1-5
d_call: NA
cdr3_nt: TGTGCCAGCAGTGTAAACAGGAATCAGCCCCAGCATTTT
cdr3_aa: CASSVNRNQPQHF

clone_size: few
v_call: TRBV4-1
j_call: TRBJ1-6
d_call: NA
cdr3_nt: TGCGCCAGCAGCCAAGTGCCAGAGACTAATTCACCCCTCCACTTT
cdr3_aa: CASSQVPETNSPLHF

clone_size: NA
v_call: TRBV5-6
j_call: TRBJ2-4
d_call: NA
cdr3_nt: TGTGCCAGCAGCTCACAGCGGGACACCAAAAACATTCAGTACTTC
cdr3_aa: CASSSQRDTKNIQYF

clone_size: NA
v_call: TRBV18
j_call: TRBJ1-2
d_call: TRBD1
cdr3_nt: TGTGCCAGCTCACCCAACTCGGTACTAGGACAGGGGATTTTTAGCGGCTACACCTTC
cdr3_aa: CASSPNSVLGQGIFSGYTF

clone_size: NA
v_call: TRBV5-1
j_call: TRBJ2-3
d_call: NA
cdr3_nt: TGCGCCAGCAGCTTGGGGGTAGCGGTTAGCACAGATACGCAGTATTTT
cdr3_aa: CASSLGVAVSTDTQYF

clone_size: once
v_call: TRBV7-9
j_call: TRBJ2-2
d_call: NA
cdr3_nt: TGTGCCAGCAGCTTAGTAGTTTTTACTAGCACGAAGAACACCGGGGAGCTGTTTTTT
cdr3_aa: CASSLVVFTSTKNTGELFF

clone_size: NA
v_call: TRBV2
j_call: TRBJ2-7
d_call: TRBD2
cdr3_nt: TGTGCCAGCAGCAATGGACTAGCGGCTCCCTACGAGCAGTACTTC
cdr3_aa: CASSNGLAAPYEQYF

clone_size: NA
v_call: TRBV6-4
j_call: TRBJ2-1
d_call: TRBD2
cdr3_nt: TGTGCCAGCAGTGACGGGACTAGCGGGGCCTCCTACAATGAGCAGTTCTTC
cdr3_aa: CASSDGTSGASYNEQFF

clone_size: NA
v_call: TRBV10-3
j_call: TRBJ1-1
d_call: NA
cdr3_nt: TGTGCCATCAGTGTATCGGAGAACACTGAAGCTTTCTTT
cdr3_aa: CAISVSENTEAFF